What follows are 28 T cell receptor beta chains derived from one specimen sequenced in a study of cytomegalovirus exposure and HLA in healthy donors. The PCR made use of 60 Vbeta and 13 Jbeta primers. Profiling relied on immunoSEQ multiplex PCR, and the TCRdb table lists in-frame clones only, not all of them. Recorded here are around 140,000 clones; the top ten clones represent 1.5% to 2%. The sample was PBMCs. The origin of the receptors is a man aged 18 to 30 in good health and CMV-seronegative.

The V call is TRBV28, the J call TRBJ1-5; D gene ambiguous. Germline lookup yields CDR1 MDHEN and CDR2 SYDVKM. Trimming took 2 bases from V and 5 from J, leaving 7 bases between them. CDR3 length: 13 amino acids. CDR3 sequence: CASSLQPDQPQHF. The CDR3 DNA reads TGTGCCAGCAGTTTACAACCGGATCAGCCCCAGCATTTT.

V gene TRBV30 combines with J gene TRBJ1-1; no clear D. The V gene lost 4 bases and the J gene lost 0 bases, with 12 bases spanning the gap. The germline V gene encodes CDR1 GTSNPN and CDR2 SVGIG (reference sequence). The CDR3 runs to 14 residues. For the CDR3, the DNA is TGTGCCTGGAACGGTTTGTTAATGAACACTGAAGCTTTCTTT. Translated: CAWNGLLMNTEAFF. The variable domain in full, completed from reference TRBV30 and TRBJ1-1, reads SQTIHQWPATLVQPVGSPLSLECTVEGTSNPNLYWYRQAAGRGLQLLFYSVGIGQISSEVPQNLSASRPQDRQFILSSKKLLLSDSGFYLCAWNGLLMNTEAFFGQGTRLTVV.

In DNA, the CDR3 is TGTGCCAGCAGCTTAGTCGACAGCTCCTACAATGAGCAGTTCTTC. This translates into CASSLVDSSYNEQFF. This rearrangement joins TRBV7-7 to TRBJ2-1; perhaps TRBD1 as D (5 bases). The CDR3 covers 15 residues. Deletions cut 1 base from V and 0 bases from J, with 7 bases between. The germline gives CDR1 SSHAT, CDR2 FNYEAQ (reference sequence).

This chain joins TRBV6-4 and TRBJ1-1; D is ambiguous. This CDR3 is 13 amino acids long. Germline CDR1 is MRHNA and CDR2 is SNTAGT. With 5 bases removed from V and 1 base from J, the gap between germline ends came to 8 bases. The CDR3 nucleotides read TGTGCCAGCAGTCTAGAAGGGAACACTGAAGCTTTCTTT. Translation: CASSLEGNTEAFF.

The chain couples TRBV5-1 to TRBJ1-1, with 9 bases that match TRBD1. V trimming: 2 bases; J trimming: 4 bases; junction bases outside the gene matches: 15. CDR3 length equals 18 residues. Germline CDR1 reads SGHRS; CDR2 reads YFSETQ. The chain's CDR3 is CASSFRPQGAEAPTEAFF. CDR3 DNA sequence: TGCGCCAGCAGCTTCAGGCCACAGGGGGCGGAGGCGCCCACTGAAGCTTTCTTT.

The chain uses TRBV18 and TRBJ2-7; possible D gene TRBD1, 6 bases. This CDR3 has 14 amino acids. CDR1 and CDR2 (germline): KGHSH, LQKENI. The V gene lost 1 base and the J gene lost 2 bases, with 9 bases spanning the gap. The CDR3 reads CASSPQGVAYEQYF. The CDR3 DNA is TGTGCCAGCTCACCACAGGGGGTGGCCTACGAGCAGTACTTC.

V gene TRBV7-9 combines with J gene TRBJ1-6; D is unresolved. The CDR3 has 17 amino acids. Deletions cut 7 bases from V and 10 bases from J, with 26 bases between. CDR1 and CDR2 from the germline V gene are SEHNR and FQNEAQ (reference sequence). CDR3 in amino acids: CASTPFTRHLFLSPLHF. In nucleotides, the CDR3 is TGTGCCAGCACCCCTTTTACTCGCCACCTCTTCCTCTCACCCCTCCACTTT.

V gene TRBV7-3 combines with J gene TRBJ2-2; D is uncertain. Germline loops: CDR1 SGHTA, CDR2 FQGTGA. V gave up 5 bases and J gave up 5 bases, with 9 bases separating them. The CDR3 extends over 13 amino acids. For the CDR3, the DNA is TGTGCCAGCAGCGTCTGGGCGACCGGGGAGCTGTTTTTT. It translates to CASSVWATGELFF.

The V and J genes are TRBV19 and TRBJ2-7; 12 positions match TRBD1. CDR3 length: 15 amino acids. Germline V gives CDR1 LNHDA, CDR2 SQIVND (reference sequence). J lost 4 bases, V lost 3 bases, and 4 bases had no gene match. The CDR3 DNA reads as TGTGCCAGTAGTATTCGGGACAGGGGGCCATACGAGCAGTACTTC. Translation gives CASSIRDRGPYEQYF.

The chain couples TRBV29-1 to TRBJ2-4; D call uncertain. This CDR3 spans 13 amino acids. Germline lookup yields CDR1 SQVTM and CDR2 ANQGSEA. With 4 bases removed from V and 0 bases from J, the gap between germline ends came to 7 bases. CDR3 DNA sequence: TGCAGCGTTGCACAGCTAGCCAAAAACATTCAGTACTTC. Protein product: CSVAQLAKNIQYF. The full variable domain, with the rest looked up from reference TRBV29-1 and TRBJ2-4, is SAVISQKPSRDICQRGTSLTIQCQVDSQVTMMFWYRQQPGQSLTLIATANQGSEATYESGFVIDKFPISRPNLTFSTLTVSNMSPEDSSIYLCSVAQLAKNIQYFGAGTRLSVL.

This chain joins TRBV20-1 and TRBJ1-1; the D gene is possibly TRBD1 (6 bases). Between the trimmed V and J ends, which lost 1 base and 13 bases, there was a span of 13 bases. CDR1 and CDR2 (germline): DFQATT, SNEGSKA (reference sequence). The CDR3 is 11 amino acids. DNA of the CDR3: TGCAGTGCTAGAGTGCCGGCAGGGGTTTTCTTT. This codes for CSARVPAGVFF.

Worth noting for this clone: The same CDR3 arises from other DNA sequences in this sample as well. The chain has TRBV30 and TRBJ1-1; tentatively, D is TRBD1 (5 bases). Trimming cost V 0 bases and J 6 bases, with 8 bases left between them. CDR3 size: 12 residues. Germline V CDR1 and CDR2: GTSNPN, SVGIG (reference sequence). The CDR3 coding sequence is TGTGCCTGGAGTGTAGGAGGGGCTGAAGCTTTCTTT. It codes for CAWSVGGAEAFF.

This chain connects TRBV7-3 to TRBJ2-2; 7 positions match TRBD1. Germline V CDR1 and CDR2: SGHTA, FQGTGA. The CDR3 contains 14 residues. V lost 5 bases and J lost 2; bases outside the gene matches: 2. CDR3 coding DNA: TGTGCCAGCAGCGGGACAGCCAACACCGGGGAGCTGTTTTTT. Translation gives CASSGTANTGELFF.

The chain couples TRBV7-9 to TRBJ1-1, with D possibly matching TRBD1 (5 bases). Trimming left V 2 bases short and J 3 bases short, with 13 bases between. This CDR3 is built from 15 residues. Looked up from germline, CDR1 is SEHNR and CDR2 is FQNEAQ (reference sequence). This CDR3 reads CASSLPRGGDTEAFF. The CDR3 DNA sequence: TGTGCCAGCAGCTTACCCCGGGGGGGGGACACTGAAGCTTTCTTT.

This chain's CDR3 is CASSLLAALTDTQYF. CDR3 DNA: TGTGCCAGTAGTTTACTAGCGGCCCTCACAGATACGCAGTATTTT. V usage is TRBV19 and J usage is TRBJ2-3, with 8 bases fitting TRBD2. V dropped 5 bases and J dropped 2; count of bases not matched to a gene: 6. This CDR3 has 15 amino acids. CDR1 LNHDA and CDR2 SQIVND come from the germline V gene (reference sequence).

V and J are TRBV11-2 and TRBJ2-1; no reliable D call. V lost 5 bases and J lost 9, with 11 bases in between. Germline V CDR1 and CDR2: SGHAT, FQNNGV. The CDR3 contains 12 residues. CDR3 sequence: CASSLPEPEQFF. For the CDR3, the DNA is TGTGCCAGCAGCCTGCCTGAGCCTGAGCAGTTCTTC. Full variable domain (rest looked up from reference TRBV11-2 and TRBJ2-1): EAGVAQSPRYKIIEKRQSVAFWCNPISGHATLYWYQQILGQGPKLLIQFQNNGVVDDSQLPKDRFSAERLKGVDSTLKIQPAKLEDSAVYLCASSLPEPEQFFGPGTRLTVL.

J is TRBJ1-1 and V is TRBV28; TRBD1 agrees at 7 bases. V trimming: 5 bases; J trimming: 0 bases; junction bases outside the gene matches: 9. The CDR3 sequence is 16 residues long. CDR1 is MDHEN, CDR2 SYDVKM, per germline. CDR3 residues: CASSHLTGLMNTEAFF. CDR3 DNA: TGTGCCAGCAGTCACCTGACAGGGCTGATGAACACTGAAGCTTTCTTT.

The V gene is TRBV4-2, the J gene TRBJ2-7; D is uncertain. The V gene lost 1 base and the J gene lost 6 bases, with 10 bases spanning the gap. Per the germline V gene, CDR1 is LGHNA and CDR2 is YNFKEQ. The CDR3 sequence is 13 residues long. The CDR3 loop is CASSQGEPPEQYF. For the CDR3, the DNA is TGTGCCAGCAGCCAAGGCGAACCTCCCGAGCAGTACTTC.

This chain's CDR3 is CASSSGGASEAFF. CDR3 nucleotide sequence: TGTGCCAGTAGTTCGGGGGGCGCCTCTGAAGCTTTCTTT. This chain uses TRBV19 with TRBJ1-1; D might be TRBD1 (6 bases). This CDR3 is 13 amino acids long. Germline V gene data show CDR1 as LNHDA and CDR2 as SQIVND (reference sequence). The V gene lost 5 bases and the J gene lost 6 bases, with 13 bases spanning the gap.

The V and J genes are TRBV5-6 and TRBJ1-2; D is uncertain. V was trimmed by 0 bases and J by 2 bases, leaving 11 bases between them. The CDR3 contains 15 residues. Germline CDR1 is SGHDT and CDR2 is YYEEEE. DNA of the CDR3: TGTGCCAGCAGCTTGGTGTCAGGAACCAACTATGGCTACACCTTC. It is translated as CASSLVSGTNYGYTF.

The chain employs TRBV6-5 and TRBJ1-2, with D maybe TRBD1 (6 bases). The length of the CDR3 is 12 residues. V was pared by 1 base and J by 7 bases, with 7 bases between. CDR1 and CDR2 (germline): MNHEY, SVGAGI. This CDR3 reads CASSYFRGGYTF. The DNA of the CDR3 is TGTGCCAGCAGTTACTTCAGGGGTGGCTACACCTTC.

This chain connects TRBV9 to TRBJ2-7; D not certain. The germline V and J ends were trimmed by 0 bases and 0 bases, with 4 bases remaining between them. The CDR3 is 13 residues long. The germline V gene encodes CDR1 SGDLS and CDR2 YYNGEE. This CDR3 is CASSVGSSYEQYF. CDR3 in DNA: TGTGCCAGCAGCGTAGGCAGCTCCTACGAGCAGTACTTC.

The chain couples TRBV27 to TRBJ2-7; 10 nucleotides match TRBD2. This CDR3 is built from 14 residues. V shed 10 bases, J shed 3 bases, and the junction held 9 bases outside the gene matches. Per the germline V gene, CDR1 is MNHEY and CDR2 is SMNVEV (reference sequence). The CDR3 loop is CAIRSGGTGYEQYF. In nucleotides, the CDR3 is TGTGCCATCCGTAGCGGGGGGACCGGCTACGAGCAGTACTTC.

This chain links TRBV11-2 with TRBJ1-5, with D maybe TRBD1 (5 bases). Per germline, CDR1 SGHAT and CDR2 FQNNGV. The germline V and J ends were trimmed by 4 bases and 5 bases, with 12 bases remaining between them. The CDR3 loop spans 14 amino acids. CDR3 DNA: TGTGCCAGCAGCTCAGGGCCGGATTATCAGCCCCAGCATTTT. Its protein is CASSSGPDYQPQHF.

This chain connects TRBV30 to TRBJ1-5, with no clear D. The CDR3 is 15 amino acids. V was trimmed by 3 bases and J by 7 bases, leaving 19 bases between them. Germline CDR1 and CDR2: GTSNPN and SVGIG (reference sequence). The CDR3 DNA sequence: TGTGCCTGGAGCCAAAGGCGGGGAATCAGCCAGCCCCAGCATTTT. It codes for CAWSQRRGISQPQHF.

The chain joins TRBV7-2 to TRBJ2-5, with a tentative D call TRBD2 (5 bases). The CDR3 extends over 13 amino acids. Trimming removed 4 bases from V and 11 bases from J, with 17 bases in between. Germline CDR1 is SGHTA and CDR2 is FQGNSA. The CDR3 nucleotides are TGTGCCAGCAGCTCCCTGGGAGTTGGTGAGCAGTACTTC. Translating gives CASSSLGVGEQYF.

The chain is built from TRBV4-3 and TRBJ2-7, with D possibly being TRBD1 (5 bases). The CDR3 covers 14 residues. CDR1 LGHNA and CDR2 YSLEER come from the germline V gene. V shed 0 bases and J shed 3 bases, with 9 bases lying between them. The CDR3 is CASSQELRDYEQYF. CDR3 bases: TGCGCCAGCAGCCAAGAGCTCAGGGACTACGAGCAGTACTTC.

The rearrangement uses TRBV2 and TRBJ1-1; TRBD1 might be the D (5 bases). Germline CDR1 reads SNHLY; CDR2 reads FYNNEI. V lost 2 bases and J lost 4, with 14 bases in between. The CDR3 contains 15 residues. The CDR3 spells CASSENGRVGTEAFF. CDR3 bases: TGTGCCAGCAGTGAAAATGGCAGGGTGGGCACTGAAGCTTTCTTT.